The T cell receptor beta chain described here comes from a study of blood T cell repertoires in COVID-19. Turning to the study itself: Both acute and convalescent COVID-19 samples were obtained from the United States, Italy and Spain. Nucleic acid was either cDNA or gDNA, and it came from T cells, B-cell-depleted T cells, or PBMCs.

The germline gives CDR1 LNHNV, CDR2 YYDKDF (reference sequence). With V trimmed by 3 bases and J by 1 base, 9 bases remained unmatched. The CDR3 totals 17 residues. Per the original data handling: Scientists estimated how many nucleated cells there were by amplifying reference gene primers. TCRdb's table, derived via immunoSEQ multiplex PCR, lists solely in-frame clones and lacks some. Clone size and V and J calls were adopted from that table, with D and trimming inferred from the DNA. The table lists approximately 100,000 clones, more than 75% of them singletons, with 2.1% in the top ten. The TCR sequence derives from a human donor in a cohort sampled during active COVID-19. The chain has TRBV15 and TRBJ1-3; 7 positions match TRBD1. The sequenced material came from peripheral blood. The CDR3 protein is CATSRGQPRTSGNTIYF. CDR3 nucleotides: TGTGCCACCAGCAGGGGACAGCCCAGAACTTCTGGAAACACCATATATTTT.